Below, 16 T cell receptor beta chains from the same sample are listed, as sequenced in a study of cytomegalovirus exposure and HLA in healthy donors. PCR primers comprised 60 Vbeta and 13 Jbeta primers. Profiling relied on immunoSEQ multiplex PCR, and the TCRdb table lists in-frame clones only, not all of them. The sample data list some 120,000 clones. The sequenced material came from PBMCs. Every receptor here comes from a man between 18 and 35 years old in good health and CMV-seronegative.

CDR3 coding DNA: TGCGCCAGCACCTCGGCATTGGGCGGGACTAGCACAGATACGCAGTATTTT. Its protein is CASTSALGGTSTDTQYF. This rearrangement joins TRBV5-1 to TRBJ2-3, with D possibly being TRBD2 (6 bases). The germline gives CDR1 SGHRS, CDR2 YFSETQ. The CDR3 consists of 17 residues. Deletions cut 6 bases from V and 0 bases from J, with 20 bases between.

The V gene is TRBV2, the J gene TRBJ2-7, with D possibly being TRBD1 (6 bases). The CDR3 has 14 residues. Germline loops: CDR1 SNHLY, CDR2 FYNNEI. Trimming took off 3 bases at V and 3 bases at J, with 12 bases between the two ends. The CDR3 region has the DNA TGTGCCAGCAGTGACCAGGGGAGTATCTACGAGCAGTACTTC. Translation: CASSDQGSIYEQYF. The full variable domain, in which reference TRBV2 and TRBJ2-7 provide the parts outside the CDR3, is EPEVTQTPSHQVTQMGQEVILRCVPISNHLYFYWYRQILGQKVEFLVSFYNNEISEKSEIFDDQFSVERPDGSNFTLKIRSTKLEDSAMYFCASSDQGSIYEQYFGPGTRLTVT.

V usage is TRBV7-2 and J usage is TRBJ2-3, with 7 bases aligning to TRBD2. Trimming removed 3 bases from V and 1 base from J; junction bases left unmatched: 4. The CDR3 length is 15 residues. CDR1 and CDR2 (germline): SGHTA, FQGNSA. In DNA, the CDR3 is TGTGCCAGCAGCTTCCCACGGGGGGGCACAGATACGCAGTATTTT. This translates into CASSFPRGGTDTQYF.

This chain joins TRBV5-8 and TRBJ2-2; 7 bases map to TRBD2. Per the germline V gene, CDR1 is SGHTS and CDR2 is YDEGEE. Trimming removed 0 bases from V and 5 bases from J; junction bases left unmatched: 10. The CDR3 is 17 residues long. DNA of the CDR3: TGTGCCAGCAGCTTGGCCTTGATAGCGGGTGGAACCGGGGAGCTGTTTTTT. It is translated as CASSLALIAGGTGELFF.

V is TRBV2 and J is TRBJ1-1; TRBD1 matches at 7 bases. The CDR3 totals 16 residues. Trimming removed 5 bases from V and 5 bases from J; junction bases left unmatched: 14. The germline gives CDR1 SNHLY, CDR2 FYNNEI. The DNA for the CDR3 is TGTGCCAGCAGTATAGACAGGGTAGTGGGAGGAACTGAAGCTTTCTTT. Translation gives CASSIDRVVGGTEAFF.

The V gene is TRBV7-2, the J gene TRBJ2-7, with 10 bases lining up with TRBD1. The germline gives CDR1 SGHTA, CDR2 FQGNSA. The CDR3 is made up of 15 amino acids. V gave up 2 bases and J gave up 3 bases; unmatched junction bases: 4. CDR3 DNA sequence: TGTGCCAGCAGCTTAAAGGGACAGGGGATCTACGAGCAGTACTTC. Translation: CASSLKGQGIYEQYF.

The genes are TRBV5-4 and TRBJ1-1; tentative D call: TRBD1 (6 bases). Germline values: CDR1 SGHNT, CDR2 YYREEE (reference sequence). The ends were cut back, 4 bases at V and 1 base at J, with 11 bases in the middle. This CDR3 comprises 14 residues. The chain's CDR3 is CASSPGHANTEAFF. In nucleotides, the CDR3 is TGTGCCAGCAGCCCGGGACACGCGAACACTGAAGCTTTCTTT.

The gene calls are TRBV7-6 and TRBJ2-7, with D possibly TRBD2 on 5 matching bases. CDR3 length: 14 residues. Germline CDR1 SGHVS, CDR2 FNYEAQ. V was pared by 1 base and J by 5 bases, with 12 bases between. This CDR3 reads CASSLGLRADEQYF. The CDR3 nucleotides are TGTGCCAGCAGCTTAGGATTGCGGGCAGACGAGCAGTACTTC.

The rearrangement uses TRBV28 and TRBJ1-2; 7 positions agree with TRBD1. Germline CDR1 and CDR2: MDHEN and SYDVKM. The CDR3 is 13 residues long. Trimming removed 8 bases from V and 1 base from J; junction bases left unmatched: 4. CDR3 amino acids: CASGDRINYGYTF. DNA of the CDR3: TGTGCCAGCGGGGACAGAATTAACTATGGCTACACCTTC.

The V gene is TRBV30, the J gene TRBJ1-1; possible D gene TRBD1, 5 bases. CDR3 length equals 15 residues. Per germline, CDR1 GTSNPN and CDR2 SVGIG (reference sequence). Trimming removed 4 bases from V and 5 bases from J, with 20 bases in between. CDR3 sequence: CAWTWSGTSWTEAFF. CDR3 DNA sequence: TGTGCCTGGACCTGGAGCGGGACTTCATGGACTGAAGCTTTCTTT.

V is TRBV2 and J is TRBJ2-2, with D perhaps TRBD1 (5 bases). V lost 9 bases and J lost 1, with 9 bases in between. CDR1 is SNHLY and CDR2 is FYNNEI in the germline V gene. The CDR3 has 13 residues. CDR3 amino acids: CASRTGNTGELFF. In DNA form, the CDR3 reads TGTGCCAGTCGCACAGGGAACACCGGGGAGCTGTTTTTT.

The gene calls are TRBV7-6 and TRBJ1-2; 8 bases are a match to TRBD1. After removal of 5 bases from V and 4 bases from J, the junction contained 3 bases not matched to a gene. CDR3 length: 13 residues. Germline V lookup: CDR1 SGHVS, CDR2 FNYEAQ. CDR3 in amino acids: CASSEGTGYGYTF. The CDR3 DNA reads TGTGCCAGCAGCGAAGGGACAGGCTATGGCTACACCTTC.

The chain uses TRBV18 and TRBJ2-7; TRBD1 is a possible D gene (6 bases). The CDR3 length is 17 residues. Trimming pared 3 bases from V and 0 bases from J, leaving 18 bases between. Germline V gene lookup returns CDR1 KGHSH and CDR2 LQKENI. Here the CDR3 reads CASSPISATGSSYEQYF. DNA for the CDR3: TGTGCCAGCTCACCCATTTCCGCGACAGGAAGCTCCTACGAGCAGTACTTC.

The V gene is TRBV18, the J gene TRBJ2-7; 8 positions match TRBD2. Germline V gene lookup returns CDR1 KGHSH and CDR2 LQKENI. V lost 1 base and J lost 0; bases outside the gene matches: 11. This CDR3 spans 18 amino acids. CDR3 DNA: TGTGCCAGCTCACCACTGAAGCTTGGTAGCGGGGTCTCCTACGAGCAGTACTTC. Encoded protein: CASSPLKLGSGVSYEQYF.

The chain employs TRBV6-5 and TRBJ2-5, with D possibly matching TRBD2 (6 bases). Germline assignment: CDR1 MNHEY and CDR2 SVGAGI. The CDR3 is 13 residues long. Trimming stripped 4 bases from V and 6 bases from J, with 12 bases between. The CDR3 is CASSLPGGKTQYF. In nucleotides, the CDR3 is TGTGCCAGCAGTTTGCCGGGCGGGAAGACCCAGTACTTC.

With regard to this clone: Mismatch with germline at one junction end may stem from a read error. The chain is built from TRBV7-2 and TRBJ2-7; D unresolved. Germline CDR1 and CDR2: SGHTA and FQGNSA. This CDR3 is built from 13 residues. The CDR3 here is CASSLESRKQASF. The CDR3 DNA follows: TGTGCCAGCAGCTTAGAATCAAGGAAGCAGGCGTCCTTC.